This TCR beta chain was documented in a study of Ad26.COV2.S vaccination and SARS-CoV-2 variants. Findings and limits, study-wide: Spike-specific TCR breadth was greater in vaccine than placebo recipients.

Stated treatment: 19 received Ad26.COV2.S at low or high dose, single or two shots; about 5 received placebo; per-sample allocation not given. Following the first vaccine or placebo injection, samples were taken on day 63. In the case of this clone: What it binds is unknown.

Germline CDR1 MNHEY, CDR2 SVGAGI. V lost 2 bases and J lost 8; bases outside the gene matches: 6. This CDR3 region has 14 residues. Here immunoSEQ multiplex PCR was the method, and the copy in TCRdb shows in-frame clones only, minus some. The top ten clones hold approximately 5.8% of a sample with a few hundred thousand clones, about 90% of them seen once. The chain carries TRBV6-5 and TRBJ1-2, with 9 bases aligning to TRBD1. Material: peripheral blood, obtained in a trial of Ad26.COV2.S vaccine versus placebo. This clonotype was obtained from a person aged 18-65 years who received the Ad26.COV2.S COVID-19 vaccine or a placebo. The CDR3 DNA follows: TGTGCCAGCAGTTACCTAGGGACAGGGCAAGGCTACACCTTC. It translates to CASSYLGTGQGYTF.